This T cell receptor beta chain was identified during a study of CD8+ T cells in alopecia areata. In the study overall: Treated patients received oral tofacitinib, 5 to 10 mg twice daily. Tofacitinib therapy lasting 6 to 18 months was followed by 6 months off drug.

cDNA reverse transcribed from extracted RNA served as the sequencing template. Sequencing was performed with immunoSEQ multiplex PCR; in TCRdb, only in-frame clones are kept and a portion is missing. The sample has about 190,000 clones, 50% to 60% seen once; the top ten hold about 0.69%. Remarks on this clone: Its cognate antigen is unknown.

Study outcomes and limitations: Tofacitinib significantly reduced both scalp clonality and expanded CD8+ clones among the top 100.

Noted treatment: oral pan-JAK inhibitor, 5-10 mg twice daily. V was clipped by 2 bases and J by 9 bases, with 11 bases between them. The CDR3 sequence is 13 residues long. CDR1 and CDR2 from the germline V gene are SGDLS and YYNGEE. The sequencing here drew on CD4+ T cells sorted from blood, taken at week 4, from a patient treated with tofacitinib. The chain is built from TRBV9 and TRBJ2-2; maybe TRBD1 (5 bases). This receptor was identified in a human donor with alopecia areata. The CDR3 coding sequence is TGTGCCAGCAGCGTTACCCCAGGGAGGGAGCTGTTTTTT. It codes for CASSVTPGRELFF.